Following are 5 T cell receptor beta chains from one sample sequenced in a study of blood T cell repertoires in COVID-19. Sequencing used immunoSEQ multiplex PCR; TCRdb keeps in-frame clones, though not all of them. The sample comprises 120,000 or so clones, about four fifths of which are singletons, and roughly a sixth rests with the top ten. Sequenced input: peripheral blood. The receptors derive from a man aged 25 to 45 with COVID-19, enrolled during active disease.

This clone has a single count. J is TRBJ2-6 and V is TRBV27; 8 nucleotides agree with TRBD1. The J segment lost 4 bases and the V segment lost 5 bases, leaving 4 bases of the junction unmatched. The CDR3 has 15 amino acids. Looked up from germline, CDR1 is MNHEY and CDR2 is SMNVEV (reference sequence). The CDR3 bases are TGTGCCAGCAGTACAGGGGGATGGGGGGCCAACGTCCTGACTTTC. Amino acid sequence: CASSTGGWGANVLTF.

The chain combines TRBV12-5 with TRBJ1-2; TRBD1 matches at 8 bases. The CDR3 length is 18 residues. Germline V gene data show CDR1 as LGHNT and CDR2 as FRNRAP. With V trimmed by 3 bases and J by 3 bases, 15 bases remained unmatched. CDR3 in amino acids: CASGLSRGVAGGDYGYTF. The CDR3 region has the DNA TGTGCTAGTGGTTTATCTCGGGGGGTGGCAGGGGGCGACTATGGCTACACCTTC. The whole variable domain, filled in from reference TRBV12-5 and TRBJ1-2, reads DARVTQTPRHKVTEMGQEVTMRCQPILGHNTVFWYRQTMMQGLELLAYFRNRAPLDDSGMPKDRFSAEMPDATLATLKIQPSEPRDSAVYFCASGLSRGVAGGDYGYTFGSGTRLTVV.

The CDR3 loop is CASRVGLYEQYF. The CDR3 DNA reads as TGTGCCAGCAGAGTGGGACTCTACGAGCAGTACTTC. The rearrangement uses TRBV2 and TRBJ2-7, with a possible D match to TRBD2 (6 bases). The V and J ends lost 6 bases and 3 bases respectively, with 9 bases between them. Germline V CDR1 and CDR2: SNHLY, FYNNEI. The CDR3 covers 12 residues. Full variable domain (rest looked up from reference TRBV2 and TRBJ2-7): EPEVTQTPSHQVTQMGQEVILRCVPISNHLYFYWYRQILGQKVEFLVSFYNNEISEKSEIFDDQFSVERPDGSNFTLKIRSTKLEDSAMYFCASRVGLYEQYFGPGTRLTVT.

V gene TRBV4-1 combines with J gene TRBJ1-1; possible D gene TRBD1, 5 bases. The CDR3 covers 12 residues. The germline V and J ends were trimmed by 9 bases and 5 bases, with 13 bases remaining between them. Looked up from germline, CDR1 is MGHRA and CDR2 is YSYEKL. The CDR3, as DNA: TGCGCCAGTCGGCAAGGGGCGACTGAAGCTTTCTTT. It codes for CASRQGATEAFF.

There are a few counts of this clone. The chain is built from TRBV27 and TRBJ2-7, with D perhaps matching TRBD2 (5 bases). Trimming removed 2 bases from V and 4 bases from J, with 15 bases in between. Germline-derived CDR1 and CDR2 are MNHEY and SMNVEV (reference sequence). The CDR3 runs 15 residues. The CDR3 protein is CASSLGGGSFYEQYF. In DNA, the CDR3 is TGTGCCAGCAGTTTAGGTGGCGGGTCGTTTTACGAGCAGTACTTC.